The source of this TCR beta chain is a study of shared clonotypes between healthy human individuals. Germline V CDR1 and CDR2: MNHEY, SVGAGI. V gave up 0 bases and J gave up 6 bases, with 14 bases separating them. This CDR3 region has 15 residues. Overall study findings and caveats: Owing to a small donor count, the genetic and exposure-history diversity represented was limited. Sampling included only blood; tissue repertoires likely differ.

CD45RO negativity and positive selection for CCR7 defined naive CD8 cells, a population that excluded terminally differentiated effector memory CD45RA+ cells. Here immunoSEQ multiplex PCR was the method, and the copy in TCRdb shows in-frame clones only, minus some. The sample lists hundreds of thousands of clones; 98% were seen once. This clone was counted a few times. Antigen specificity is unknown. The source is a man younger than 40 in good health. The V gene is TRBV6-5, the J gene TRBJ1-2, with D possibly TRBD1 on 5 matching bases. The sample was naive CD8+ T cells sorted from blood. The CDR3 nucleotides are TGTGCCAGCAGTTACTCTTCAGGGCCTCTTAATGGCTACACCTTC. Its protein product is CASSYSSGPLNGYTF.